This TCR beta chain came from a study of T cells in Graves' hyperthyroidism and ophthalmopathy. The V end lost 0 bases, the J end lost 13 bases, and 13 bases lay between the germline ends. This CDR3 has 14 residues. Germline CDR1 reads SEHNR; CDR2 reads FQNEAQ (reference sequence). The investigators amplified TCR beta CDR3 regions from RNA transcripts. When the TCR CDR3 underwent first-round RT-PCR, the HTBI primer set was used. Using its own MiXCR run on the multiplex PCR reads, TCRdb lists one record per CDR3 protein. Of 500,000 to 800,000 distinct CDR3 sequences listed, about 45% were seen once; the top ten hold under 8%. Study observations and caveats: It was a median 6.5 months before onset that the model predicted ophthalmopathy. In blood, most of the thyroid clonotypes expanded above 0.001 were also present.

This clonotype has at least ten counts. Its target is not known. Patients showing uncontrolled infection, other autoimmune disease, pregnancy or lactation were ineligible. Based on clinical symptoms, serum thyroxine and TRAb, thyroid ultrasound and orbital computed tomography, diagnoses were reached. V gene TRBV7-9 combines with J gene TRBJ1-6; D is unresolved. This receptor was identified in an adult man with Graves' disease, either hyperthyroidism or ophthalmopathy (not recorded which). Sequenced material: peripheral blood or thyroid tissue (not recorded which). The CDR3 DNA reads TGTGCCAGCAGCTTAGCGCTTCGGGGATATCCCCTCCACTTT. Amino acid sequence: CASSLALRGYPLHF.